These 4 T cell receptor beta chains share one sample of origin, sequenced in a study of T cells in tuberculosis. Here immunoSEQ multiplex PCR was the method, and the copy in TCRdb shows in-frame clones only, minus some. This table holds around 30,000 clones, roughly 89% found once. The sequenced material came from PBMCs. All receptors derive from a donor between 10 and 35 years old with latent tuberculosis or without tuberculosis infection.

The chain joins TRBV7-9 to TRBJ1-6; D remains ambiguous. V was pared by 2 bases and J by 7 bases, with 9 bases between. The CDR3 sequence is 14 residues long. Germline-derived CDR1 and CDR2 are SEHNR and FQNEAQ (reference sequence). This chain's CDR3 is CASSLSQTNSPLHF. The CDR3 nucleotides read TGTGCCAGCAGCTTATCACAGACCAATTCACCCCTCCACTTT.

The chain joins TRBV28 to TRBJ2-7; 8 positions match TRBD2. The V gene end was trimmed by 7 bases and the J gene end by 7 bases; junction bases not matched to a gene: 9. Germline lookup yields CDR1 MDHEN and CDR2 SYDVKM. This CDR3 spans 13 amino acids. The CDR3 DNA sequence: TGTGCCAGCATCCTGGCGGGGGGAGGGGAGCAGTACTTC. This sequence encodes CASILAGGGEQYF.

In its sample, this clone was seen once. This rearrangement joins TRBV5-1 to TRBJ1-5; D gene unclear. Per the germline V gene, CDR1 is SGHRS and CDR2 is YFSETQ. Trimming removed 10 bases at V and 6 bases at J, with 11 bases between. CDR3 length equals 11 residues. CDR3 in amino acids: CAQARSQPQHF. DNA for the CDR3: TGCGCCCAAGCAAGGAGTCAGCCCCAGCATTTT.

V is TRBV7-9 and J is TRBJ1-3; D uncertain. Trimming pared 0 bases from V and 8 bases from J, leaving 5 bases between. The germline gives CDR1 SEHNR, CDR2 FQNEAQ (reference sequence). The CDR3 covers 12 residues. CDR3 coding DNA: TGTGCCAGCAGCTTAGCCGGTTACACCATATATTTT. The encoded protein is CASSLAGYTIYF.